The 22 T cell receptor beta chains below all came from one sample that was sequenced in a study of Graves' ophthalmopathy and Graves' hyperthyroidism. From RNA, the CDR3 regions of TCR beta chains were amplified and sequenced. Second-round multiplex PCR came after a first-round RT-PCR that employed HTBI primers. Using its own MiXCR run on the multiplex PCR reads, TCRdb lists one record per CDR3 protein. Among about 620,000 distinct CDR3 sequences listed, about 24% were seen once. The specimen sequenced was peripheral blood. Receptors were obtained from a woman under 30 with stable Graves' hyperthyroidism. Some clones in this sample may be carry-over from other donors' samples.

This clonotype was seen just once. The rearrangement joins TRBV28 to TRBJ2-2; D not certain. V was trimmed by 1 base and J by 1 base, leaving 10 bases between them. CDR3 length: 16 amino acids. Germline assignment: CDR1 MDHEN and CDR2 SYDVKM. The CDR3 region is CASSLSPRQNTGELFF. The CDR3 coding sequence is TGTGCCAGCAGTTTATCCCCCCGACAGAACACCGGGGAGCTGTTTTTT.

The chain joins TRBV12-3 or TRBV12-4 to TRBJ2-5; 14 bases match TRBD2. This CDR3 spans 16 amino acids. With V trimmed by 5 bases and J by 5 bases, 7 bases remained unmatched. CDR3 sequence reads: CASSQGLAGDGETQYF. In nucleotides, the CDR3 is TGTGCCAGCAGTCAGGGACTAGCGGGAGACGGGGAGACCCAGTACTTC.

This clonotype was observed at least ten times. The rearrangement uses TRBV6-2 or TRBV6-3 and TRBJ1-2; the D gene is possibly TRBD1 (5 bases). The CDR3 spans 13 residues. Germline CDR1 is MNHEY and CDR2 is SVGEGT. Trimming shortened V by 4 bases and J by 2 bases, and 8 bases separated the two germline ends. The CDR3 loop reads CASSSDKNYGYTF. In nucleotides, the CDR3 is TGTGCCAGCAGTTCGGACAAGAACTATGGCTACACCTTC.

This clonotype was observed at least ten times. The J gene is TRBJ2-5, the V gene TRBV18; 8 nucleotides agree with TRBD2. J gave up 2 bases and V 1 base, and 6 bases lay outside the gene matches. In germline, CDR1 is KGHSH, CDR2 LQKENI. CDR3 length: 16 residues. The CDR3 reads CASSPRSGSAQETQYF. The CDR3 nucleotides read TGTGCCAGCTCACCACGAAGCGGGAGCGCTCAAGAGACCCAGTACTTC.

The table lists this clonotype with many counts. The rearrangement links TRBV10-3 to TRBJ1-6; weak D call: TRBD1 (6 bases). This CDR3 has 14 amino acids. V was trimmed by 10 bases and J by 10 bases, leaving 20 bases between them. Germline V gene sequence: CDR1 ENHRY, CDR2 SYGVKD. The CDR3 DNA sequence: TGTGCCACCCAAGGGGGGGGGGAAGGATCACCCCTCCACTTT. Protein product: CATQGGGEGSPLHF.

This clonotype was seen at least ten times. The V call is TRBV25-1, the J call TRBJ2-2, with 9 bases aligning to TRBD1. Germline V gene sequence: CDR1 MGHDK, CDR2 SYGVNS. With V trimmed by 4 bases and J by 2 bases, 5 bases remained unmatched. The CDR3 runs 16 residues. CDR3: CASSATGGLNTGELFF. DNA of the CDR3: TGTGCCAGCAGTGCCACAGGGGGCCTAAACACCGGGGAGCTGTTTTTT.

This clonotype was picked up many times. The chain employs TRBV6-1 and TRBJ1-1; weak D call: TRBD1 (6 bases). Germline V gene sequence: CDR1 MNHNS, CDR2 SASEGT. This CDR3 spans 13 amino acids. V was clipped by 4 bases and J by 9 bases, with 15 bases between them. CDR3 coding DNA: TGTGCCAGCAGTGGAACCTCCGGGGGCAAAGCTTTCTTT. The encoded protein is CASSGTSGGKAFF.

The chain is built from TRBV12-3 or TRBV12-4 and TRBJ1-4; TRBD1 agrees at 8 bases. The CDR3 consists of 17 residues. The V segment lost 3 bases and the J segment 0 bases; nucleotides outside the gene matches: 6. The CDR3 loop reads CASSFLQGGATNEKLFF. The CDR3 coding sequence is TGTGCCAGCAGTTTCTTACAGGGGGGGGCAACTAATGAAAAACTGTTTTTT.

V usage is TRBV4-1 and J usage is TRBJ2-7; D ambiguous. The CDR3 loop spans 13 amino acids. The germline V and J ends were trimmed by 2 bases and 7 bases, with 12 bases remaining between them. CDR1 and CDR2 (germline): MGHRA, YSYEKL. The CDR3 bases are TGCGCCAGCAGCCAACCGACGGCGCGGGAGCAGTACTTC. It yields the protein CASSQPTAREQYF.

In regard to this clonotype: One end of the junction does not line up with germline, which may come from a read error. The chain joins TRBV2 to TRBJ1-6; D not certain. CDR3 length: 11 amino acids. Germline CDR1 and CDR2: SNHLY and FYNNEI. The CDR3 DNA follows: TGTGCCAGCAGAAGGGATTCACACCTCCACTTT. Translating gives CASRRDSHLHF. The complete variable domain, with remaining parts taken from reference TRBV2 and TRBJ1-6, reads EPEVTQTPSHQVTQMGQEVILRCVPISNHLYFYWYRQILGQKVEFLVSFYNNEISEKSEIFDDQFSVERPDGSNFTLKIRSTKLEDSAMYFCASRRDSHLHFGNGTRLTVT.

V gene TRBV7-6 combines with J gene TRBJ2-2, with TRBD2 identical over 9 bases. The CDR3 is 15 residues long. Per germline, CDR1 SGHVS and CDR2 FNYEAQ. V shed 4 bases, J shed 6 bases, and the junction held 6 bases outside the gene matches. The CDR3 DNA reads TGTGCCAGCAGCTCCGGGACTAGCTTCTCCGGGGAGCTGTTTTTT. Amino acid sequence: CASSSGTSFSGELFF.

This clonotype was picked up a small number of times. CDR3 bases: TGTGCCAGCAGTTTGGCTTGGAACTACGAGCAGTACTTC. It is translated as CASSLAWNYEQYF. The chain couples TRBV12-3 or TRBV12-4 to TRBJ2-7; D is ambiguous. The CDR3 extends over 13 amino acids. Deletions cut 3 bases from V and 3 bases from J, with 9 bases between.

This clonotype was found many times. The V gene is TRBV12-3 or TRBV12-4, the J gene TRBJ1-2; TRBD1 matches at 10 bases. The CDR3 sequence is 13 residues long. The J segment lost 6 bases and the V segment lost 7 bases, leaving 5 bases of the junction unmatched. The DNA for the CDR3 is TGTGCCAGCACCATAGACAGGGGGCATGGCTACACCTTC. Encoded protein: CASTIDRGHGYTF.

This clonotype was observed at least ten times. The chain couples TRBV30 to TRBJ2-7, with 9 nucleotides matching TRBD2. CDR3 size: 14 residues. From germline, CDR1 is GTSNPN and CDR2 SVGIG (reference sequence). Trimming at V came to 4 bases and at J to 2 bases, leaving 6 bases not matched to a gene. CDR3 in DNA: TGTGCCTGGACCGGGGCGGGAGGGCCCTACGAGCAGTACTTC. Its protein product is CAWTGAGGPYEQYF. Looking up the rest from reference TRBV30 and TRBJ2-7 gives the full variable domain: SQTIHQWPATLVQPVGSPLSLECTVEGTSNPNLYWYRQAAGRGLQLLFYSVGIGQISSEVPQNLSASRPQDRQFILSSKKLLLSDSGFYLCAWTGAGGPYEQYFGPGTRLTVT.

This chain connects TRBV2 to TRBJ2-7, with D possibly TRBD1 on 6 matching bases. The CDR3 runs 17 residues. Germline V CDR1 and CDR2: SNHLY, FYNNEI. Trimming stripped 1 base from V and 1 base from J, with 17 bases between. The CDR3 DNA is TGTGCCAGCAGTGAAGAAGTACCAGGGGTTTGGTCCTACGAGCAGTACTTC. Encoded protein: CASSEEVPGVWSYEQYF. Supplemented by reference TRBV2 and TRBJ2-7, the full variable domain reads EPEVTQTPSHQVTQMGQEVILRCVPISNHLYFYWYRQILGQKVEFLVSFYNNEISEKSEIFDDQFSVERPDGSNFTLKIRSTKLEDSAMYFCASSEEVPGVWSYEQYFGPGTRLTVT.

The sample holds many counts of this clonotype. This sequence joins TRBV6-4 and TRBJ2-7; 9 nucleotides match TRBD2. J lost 2 bases, V lost 2 bases, and 10 bases had no gene match. The germline V gene encodes CDR1 MRHNA and CDR2 SNTAGT. The CDR3 runs to 17 residues. The CDR3 reads CASSDPATSGLPYEQYF. CDR3 DNA sequence: TGTGCCAGCAGTGACCCAGCTACTAGCGGGCTCCCCTACGAGCAGTACTTC.

This clonotype appeared a few times. The rearrangement uses TRBV7-6 and TRBJ1-1, with D tentatively TRBD1 (5 bases). The CDR3 runs 15 residues. The germline V gene has CDR1 SGHVS and CDR2 FNYEAQ. V was trimmed by 4 bases and J by 1 base, leaving 13 bases between them. CDR3: CASSSPGGGNTEAFF. The CDR3 DNA sequence: TGTGCCAGCAGCTCCCCGGGCGGGGGGAACACTGAAGCTTTCTTT.

This clonotype showed up many times. The rearrangement uses TRBV19 and TRBJ1-5; D ambiguous. This CDR3 has 15 residues. V lost 5 bases and J lost 3, with 14 bases in between. The germline gives CDR1 LNHDA, CDR2 SQIVND (reference sequence). The CDR3 loop is CASSAPGGLNQPQHF. For the CDR3, the DNA is TGTGCCAGTAGTGCCCCGGGTGGGCTCAATCAGCCCCAGCATTTT. Full variable domain (missing parts from reference TRBV19 and TRBJ1-5): DGGITQSPKYLFRKEGQNVTLSCEQNLNHDAMYWYRQDPGQGLRLIYYSQIVNDFQKGDIAEGYSVSREKKESFPLTVTSAQKNPTAFYLCASSAPGGLNQPQHFGDGTRLSIL.

This clonotype has a count of ten or more. The rearrangement joins TRBV20-1 to TRBJ1-1, with TRBD1 as a possible D gene (5 bases). This CDR3 comprises 14 residues. Trimming cost V 6 bases and J 2 bases, with 16 bases left between them. Germline CDR1 is DFQATT and CDR2 is SNEGSKA (reference sequence). CDR3 region: CSALGGDSNTEAFF. CDR3 DNA sequence: TGCAGTGCCCTGGGGGGGGATTCCAACACTGAAGCTTTCTTT.

The chain combines TRBV2 with TRBJ1-5; 8 bases are shared with TRBD1. Trimming at V came to 2 bases and at J to 6 bases, leaving 12 bases not matched to a gene. Germline-derived CDR1 and CDR2 are SNHLY and FYNNEI. The CDR3 covers 17 residues. Written as DNA, the CDR3 is TGTGCCAGCAGTGAAAGGACAGGGAAGTATCAGGGTCAGCCCCAGCATTTT. Translation: CASSERTGKYQGQPQHF.

In this sample, this clonotype turned up many times. The chain is built from TRBV28 and TRBJ1-5; 7 bases are a match to TRBD1. Germline V gene sequence: CDR1 MDHEN, CDR2 SYDVKM. J gave up 2 bases and V 8 bases, and 12 bases lay outside the gene matches. The CDR3 length is 16 residues. CDR3 bases: TGTGCCAGCCTACGGGACAGAGAAGGCCGCAATCAGCCCCAGCATTTT. Translation: CASLRDREGRNQPQHF. The full variable domain, with the rest looked up from reference TRBV28 and TRBJ1-5, is DVKVTQSSRYLVKRTGEKVFLECVQDMDHENMFWYRQDPGLGLRLIYFSYDVKMKEKGDIPEGYSVSREKKERFSLILESASTNQTSMYLCASLRDREGRNQPQHFGDGTRLSIL.

The chain links TRBV12-3 or TRBV12-4 to TRBJ2-7; D is possibly TRBD2 (5 bases). The CDR3 runs 13 residues. Trimming cost V 0 bases and J 6 bases, with 9 bases left between them. The CDR3 DNA is TGTGCCAGCAGTTTAGCGGGAGTTACCGAGCAGTACTTC. Translated: CASSLAGVTEQYF.